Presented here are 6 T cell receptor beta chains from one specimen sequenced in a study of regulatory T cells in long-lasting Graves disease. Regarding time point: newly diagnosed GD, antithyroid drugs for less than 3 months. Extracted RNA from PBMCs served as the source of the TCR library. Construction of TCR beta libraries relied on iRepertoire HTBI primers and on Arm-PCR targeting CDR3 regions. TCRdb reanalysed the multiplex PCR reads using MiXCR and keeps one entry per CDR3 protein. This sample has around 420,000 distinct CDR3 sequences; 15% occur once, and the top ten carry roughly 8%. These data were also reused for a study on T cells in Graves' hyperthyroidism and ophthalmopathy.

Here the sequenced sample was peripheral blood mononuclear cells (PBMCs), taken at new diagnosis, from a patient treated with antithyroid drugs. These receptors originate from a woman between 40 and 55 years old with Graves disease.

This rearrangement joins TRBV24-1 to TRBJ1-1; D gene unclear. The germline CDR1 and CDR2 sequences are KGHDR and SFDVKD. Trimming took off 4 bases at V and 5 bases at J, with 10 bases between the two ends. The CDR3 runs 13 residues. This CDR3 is CATSEDGGTEAFF. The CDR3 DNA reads TGTGCCACCAGTGAGGACGGAGGGACTGAAGCTTTCTTT.

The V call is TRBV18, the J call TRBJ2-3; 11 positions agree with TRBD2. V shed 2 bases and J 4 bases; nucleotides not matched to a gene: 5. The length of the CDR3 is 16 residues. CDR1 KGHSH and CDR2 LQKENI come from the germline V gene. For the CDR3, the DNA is TGTGCCAGCTCACCAGTAACTAGCGGGAGCGCAGATACGCAGTATTTT. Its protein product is CASSPVTSGSADTQYF. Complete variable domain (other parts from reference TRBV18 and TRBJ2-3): NAGVMQNPRHLVRRRGQEARLRCSPMKGHSHVYWYRQLPEEGLKFMVYLQKENIIDESGMPKERFSAEFPKEGPSILRIQQVVRGDSAAYFCASSPVTSGSADTQYFGPGTRLTVL.

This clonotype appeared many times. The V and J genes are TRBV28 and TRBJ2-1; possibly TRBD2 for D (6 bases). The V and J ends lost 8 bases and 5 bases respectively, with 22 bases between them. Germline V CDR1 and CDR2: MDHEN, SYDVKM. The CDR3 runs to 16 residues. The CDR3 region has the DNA TGTGCCAGCGGCTTCCTTGGGCGGGGTCCGCACAATGAGCAGTTCTTC. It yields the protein CASGFLGRGPHNEQFF.

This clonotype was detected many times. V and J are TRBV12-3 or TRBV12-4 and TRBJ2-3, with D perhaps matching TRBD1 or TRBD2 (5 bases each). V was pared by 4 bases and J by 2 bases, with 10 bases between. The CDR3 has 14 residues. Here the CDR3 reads CASSYRDHTDTQYF. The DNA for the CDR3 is TGTGCCAGCAGTTATCGGGACCACACAGATACGCAGTATTTT.

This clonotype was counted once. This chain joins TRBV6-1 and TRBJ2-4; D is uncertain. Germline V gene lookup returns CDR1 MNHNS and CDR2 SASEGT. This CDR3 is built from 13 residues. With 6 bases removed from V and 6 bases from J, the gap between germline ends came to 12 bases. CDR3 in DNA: TGTGCCAGCAGGCTGACCGACGTAAACATTCAGTACTTC. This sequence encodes CASRLTDVNIQYF.

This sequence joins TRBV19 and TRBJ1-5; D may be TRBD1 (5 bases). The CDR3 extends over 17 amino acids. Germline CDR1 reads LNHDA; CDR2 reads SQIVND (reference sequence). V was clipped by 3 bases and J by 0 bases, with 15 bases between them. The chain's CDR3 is CASSILVGRGSNQPQHF. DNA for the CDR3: TGTGCCAGTAGTATTTTGGTGGGGCGGGGTAGCAATCAGCCCCAGCATTTT.